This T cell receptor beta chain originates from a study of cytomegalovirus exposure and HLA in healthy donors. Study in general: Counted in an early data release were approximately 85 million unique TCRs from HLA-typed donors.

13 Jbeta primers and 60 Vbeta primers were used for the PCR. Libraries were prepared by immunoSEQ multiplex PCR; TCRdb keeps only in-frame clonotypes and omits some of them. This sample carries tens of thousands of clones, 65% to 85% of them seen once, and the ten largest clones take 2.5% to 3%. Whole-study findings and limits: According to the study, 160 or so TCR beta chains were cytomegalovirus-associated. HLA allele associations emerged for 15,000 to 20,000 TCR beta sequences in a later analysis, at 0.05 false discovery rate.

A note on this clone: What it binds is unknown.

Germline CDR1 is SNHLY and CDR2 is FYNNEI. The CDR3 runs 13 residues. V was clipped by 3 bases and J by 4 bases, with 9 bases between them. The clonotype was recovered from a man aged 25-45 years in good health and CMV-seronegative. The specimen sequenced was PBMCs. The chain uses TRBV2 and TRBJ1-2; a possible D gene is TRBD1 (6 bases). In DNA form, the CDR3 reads TGTGCCAGCAGTGACAGGGGAAGCTATGGCTACACCTTC. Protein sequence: CASSDRGSYGYTF.